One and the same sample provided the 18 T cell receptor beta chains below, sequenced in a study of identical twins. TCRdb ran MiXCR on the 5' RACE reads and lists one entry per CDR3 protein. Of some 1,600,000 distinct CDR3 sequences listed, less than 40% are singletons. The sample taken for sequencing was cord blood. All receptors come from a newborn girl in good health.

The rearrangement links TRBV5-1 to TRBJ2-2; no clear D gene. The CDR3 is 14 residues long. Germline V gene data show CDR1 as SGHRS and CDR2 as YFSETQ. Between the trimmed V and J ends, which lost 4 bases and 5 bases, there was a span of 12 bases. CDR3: CASSPGELTGELFF. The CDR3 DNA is TGCGCCAGCAGCCCGGGTGAACTAACCGGGGAGCTGTTTTTT.

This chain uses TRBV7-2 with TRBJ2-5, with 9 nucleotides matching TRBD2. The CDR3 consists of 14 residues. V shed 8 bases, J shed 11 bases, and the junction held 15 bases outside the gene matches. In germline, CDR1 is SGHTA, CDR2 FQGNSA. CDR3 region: CASRPPAGGGEQYF. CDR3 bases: TGTGCCAGCCGGCCGCCGGCGGGAGGGGGGGAGCAGTACTTC.

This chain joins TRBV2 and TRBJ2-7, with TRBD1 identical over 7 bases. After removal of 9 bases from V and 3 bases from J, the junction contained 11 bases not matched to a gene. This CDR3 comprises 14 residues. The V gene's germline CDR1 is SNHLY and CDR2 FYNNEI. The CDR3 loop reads CASYKVAGGYEQYF. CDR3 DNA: TGTGCCAGTTATAAGGTGGCAGGGGGCTACGAGCAGTACTTC.

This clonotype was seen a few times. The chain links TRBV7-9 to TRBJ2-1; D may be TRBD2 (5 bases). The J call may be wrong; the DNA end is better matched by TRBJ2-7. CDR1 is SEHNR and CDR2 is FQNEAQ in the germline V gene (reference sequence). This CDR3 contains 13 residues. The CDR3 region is CASSSGIYNEQYF. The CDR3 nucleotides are TGTGCCAGCAGCTCCGGGATCTACAATGAGCAGTACTTC.

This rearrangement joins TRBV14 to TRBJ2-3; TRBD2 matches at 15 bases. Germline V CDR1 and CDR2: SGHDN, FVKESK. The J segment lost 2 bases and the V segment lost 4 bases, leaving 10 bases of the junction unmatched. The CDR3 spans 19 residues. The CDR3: CASSRLHRTSGGDTDTQYF. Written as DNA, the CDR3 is TGTGCCAGCAGCCGGCTACACCGGACTAGCGGGGGGGACACAGATACGCAGTATTTT.

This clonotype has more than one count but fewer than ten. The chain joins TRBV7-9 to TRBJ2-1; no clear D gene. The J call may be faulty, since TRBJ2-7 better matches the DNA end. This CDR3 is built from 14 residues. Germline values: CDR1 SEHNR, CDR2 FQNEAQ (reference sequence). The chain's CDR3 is CASSATTTYNEQYF. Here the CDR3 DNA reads TGTGCCAGCAGCGCGACCACCACCTACAATGAGCAGTACTTC.

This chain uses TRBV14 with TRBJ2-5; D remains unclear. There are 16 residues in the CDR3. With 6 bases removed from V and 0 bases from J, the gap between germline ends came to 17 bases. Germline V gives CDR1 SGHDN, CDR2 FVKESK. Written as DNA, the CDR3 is TGTGCCAGCAGTGGAAATCTAGGATGGTACCAAGAGACCCAGTACTTC. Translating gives CASSGNLGWYQETQYF. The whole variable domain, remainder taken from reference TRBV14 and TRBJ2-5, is EAGVTQFPSHSVIEKGQTVTLRCDPISGHDNLYWYRRVMGKEIKFLLHFVKESKQDESGMPNNRFLAERTGGTYSTLKVQPAELEDSGVYFCASSGNLGWYQETQYFGPGTRLLVL.

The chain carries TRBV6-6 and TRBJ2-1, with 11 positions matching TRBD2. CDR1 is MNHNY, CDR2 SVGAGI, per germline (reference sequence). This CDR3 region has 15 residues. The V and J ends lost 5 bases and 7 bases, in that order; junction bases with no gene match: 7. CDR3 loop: CASSDPSGGPNEQFF. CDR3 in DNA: TGTGCCAGCAGTGACCCTAGCGGGGGGCCTAATGAGCAGTTCTTC.

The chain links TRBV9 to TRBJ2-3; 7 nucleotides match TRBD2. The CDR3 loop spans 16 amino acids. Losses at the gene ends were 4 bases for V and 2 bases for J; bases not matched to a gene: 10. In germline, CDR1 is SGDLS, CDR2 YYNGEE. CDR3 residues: CASSLQTRDYTDTQYF. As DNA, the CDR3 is TGTGCCAGCAGCCTACAGACTAGGGACTACACAGATACGCAGTATTTT.

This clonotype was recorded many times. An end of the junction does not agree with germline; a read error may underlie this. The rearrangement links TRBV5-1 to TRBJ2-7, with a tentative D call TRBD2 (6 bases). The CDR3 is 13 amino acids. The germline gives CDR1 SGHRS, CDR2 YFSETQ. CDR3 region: CASSPGLFYEQYF. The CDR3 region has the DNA TGTGCCAGCAGCCCTGGACTATTCTACGAGCAGTACTTC.

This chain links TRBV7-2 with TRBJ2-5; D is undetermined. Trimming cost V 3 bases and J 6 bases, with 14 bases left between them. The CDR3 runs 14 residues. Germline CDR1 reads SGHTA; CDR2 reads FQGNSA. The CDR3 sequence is CASSFQDQSQTQYF. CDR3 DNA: TGTGCCAGCAGCTTTCAAGACCAATCGCAGACCCAGTACTTC.

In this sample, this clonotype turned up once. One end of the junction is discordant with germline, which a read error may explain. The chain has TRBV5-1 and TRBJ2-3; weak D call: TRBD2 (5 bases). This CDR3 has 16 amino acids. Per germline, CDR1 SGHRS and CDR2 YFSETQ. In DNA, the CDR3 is TGCGCCAGCAGCCTGGACGTCTCTTCTAGCACAGATAGGCAGTATTTT. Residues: CASSLDVSSSTDRQYF.

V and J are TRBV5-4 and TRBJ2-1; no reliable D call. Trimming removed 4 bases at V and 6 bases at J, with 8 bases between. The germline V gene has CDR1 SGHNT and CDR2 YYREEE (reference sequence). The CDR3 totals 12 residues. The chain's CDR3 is CASSKDTNEQFF. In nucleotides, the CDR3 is TGTGCCAGCAGCAAAGACACCAATGAGCAGTTCTTC.

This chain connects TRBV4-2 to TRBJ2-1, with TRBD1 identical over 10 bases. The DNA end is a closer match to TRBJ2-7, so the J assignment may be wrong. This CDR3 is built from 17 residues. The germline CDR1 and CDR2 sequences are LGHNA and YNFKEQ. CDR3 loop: CASSQAQGGTGDNEQYF. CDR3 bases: TGTGCCAGCAGCCAAGCTCAAGGGGGGACAGGGGACAATGAGCAGTACTTC.

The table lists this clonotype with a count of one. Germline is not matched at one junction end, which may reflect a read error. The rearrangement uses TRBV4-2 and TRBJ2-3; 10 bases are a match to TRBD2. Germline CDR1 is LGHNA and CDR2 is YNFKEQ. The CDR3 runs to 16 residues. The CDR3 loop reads CASSHTSGASTDTQNF. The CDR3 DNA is TGTGCCAGCAGCCACACTAGCGGGGCTAGCACAGATACGCAGAATTTT.

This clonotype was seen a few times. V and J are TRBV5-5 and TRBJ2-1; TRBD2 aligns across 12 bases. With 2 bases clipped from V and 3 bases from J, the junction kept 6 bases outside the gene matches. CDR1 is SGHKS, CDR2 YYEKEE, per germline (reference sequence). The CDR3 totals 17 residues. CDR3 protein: CASSFRASGGDYNEQFF. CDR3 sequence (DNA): TGTGCCAGCAGCTTCCGGGCTAGCGGGGGGGACTACAATGAGCAGTTCTTC.

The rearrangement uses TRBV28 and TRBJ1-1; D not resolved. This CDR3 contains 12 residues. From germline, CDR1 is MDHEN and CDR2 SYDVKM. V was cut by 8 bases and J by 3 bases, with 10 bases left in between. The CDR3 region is CASRLDDTEAFF. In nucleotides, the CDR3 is TGTGCCAGCCGGTTAGATGACACTGAAGCTTTCTTT.

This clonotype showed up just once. For the CDR3, the DNA is TGTGCCAGCAACATTGGACGGCCGGGGAATGAGCAGTTCTTC. Translated: CASNIGRPGNEQFF. This chain uses TRBV27 with TRBJ2-1; possible D gene TRBD2, 5 bases. The length of the CDR3 is 14 residues. Trimming cost V 7 bases and J 7 bases, with 17 bases left between them. CDR1 and CDR2 (germline): MNHEY, SMNVEV (reference sequence).